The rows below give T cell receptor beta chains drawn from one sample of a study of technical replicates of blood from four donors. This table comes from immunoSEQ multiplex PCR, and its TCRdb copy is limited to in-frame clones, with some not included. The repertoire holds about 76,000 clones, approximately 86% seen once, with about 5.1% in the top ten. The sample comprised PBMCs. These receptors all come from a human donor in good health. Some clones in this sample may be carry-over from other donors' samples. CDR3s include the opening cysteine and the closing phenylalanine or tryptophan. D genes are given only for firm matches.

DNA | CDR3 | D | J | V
TGTGCCAGCGGGGGGGGACAGGGACCTTCTGAAGCTTTCTTT | CASGGGQGPSEAFF | TRBD1 | TRBJ1-1 | TRBV2
TGTGCCAGAAGCTACGGAAATAGCGGGGGGGCGACAGATACGCAGTATTTT | CARSYGNSGGATDTQYF | TRBD2 | TRBJ2-3 | TRBV5-3
TGTGCCAGCAGAGAGACAGGGGTTACGCAGTATTTT | CASRETGVTQYF | TRBD1 | TRBJ2-3 | TRBV2
TGTGCCAGCAGCCAAGAACAGGCTGGAATGAACACTGAAGCTTTCTTT | CASSQEQAGMNTEAFF | NA | TRBJ1-1 | TRBV4-2